This TCR beta chain derives from a study of T cell repertoires in cytomegalovirus infection. Each CDR3 protein is one row after TCRdb ran MiXCR on the reads. The data hold 450,000 to 600,000 distinct CDR3 sequences, with approximately 40% observed a single time. Concerning this clonotype: What it binds is unknown.

Study-level results: Using cumulative public TCR beta family frequency, the authors identified those who carried CMV together with the relevant HLA.

Trimming cost V 1 base and J 1 base, with 10 bases left between them. The CDR3 is made up of 15 amino acids. Germline CDR1 SGHTA, CDR2 FQGNSA. The sequencing used cultured PBMCs, collected from culture after CMV antigen stimulation. This chain joins TRBV7-2 and TRBJ1-1; the D is unclear. The sequence was obtained from a human donor in good health (CMV status not recorded). Some clones in this sample may be carry-over from other donors' samples. The CDR3 is CASSLGFPPNTEAFF. Here the CDR3 DNA reads TGTGCCAGCAGCTTAGGGTTCCCCCCGAACACTGAAGCTTTCTTT.